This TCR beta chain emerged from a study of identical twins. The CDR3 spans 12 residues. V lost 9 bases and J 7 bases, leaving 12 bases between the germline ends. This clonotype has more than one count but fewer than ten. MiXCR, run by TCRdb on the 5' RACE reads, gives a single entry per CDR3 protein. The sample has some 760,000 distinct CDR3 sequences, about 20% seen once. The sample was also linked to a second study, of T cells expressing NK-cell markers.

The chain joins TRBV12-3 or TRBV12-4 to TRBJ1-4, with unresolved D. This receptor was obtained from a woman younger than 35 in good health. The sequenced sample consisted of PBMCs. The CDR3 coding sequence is TGTGCCAGTACCGGGCTCGGTGAAAAACTGTTTTTT. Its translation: CASTGLGEKLFF.